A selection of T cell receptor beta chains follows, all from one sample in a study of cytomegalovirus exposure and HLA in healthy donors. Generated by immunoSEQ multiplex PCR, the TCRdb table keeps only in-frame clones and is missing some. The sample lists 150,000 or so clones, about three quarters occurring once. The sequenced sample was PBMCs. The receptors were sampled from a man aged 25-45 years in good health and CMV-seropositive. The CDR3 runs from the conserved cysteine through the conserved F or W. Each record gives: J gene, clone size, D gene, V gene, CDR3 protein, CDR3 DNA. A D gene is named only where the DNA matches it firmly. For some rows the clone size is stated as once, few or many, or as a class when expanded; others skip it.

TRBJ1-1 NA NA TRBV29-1 CSNGGGGRMNTEAFF TGCAGCAACGGGGGCGGGGGCCGTATGAACACTGAAGCTTTCTTT
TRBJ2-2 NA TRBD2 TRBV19 CASSMEASGTGELFF TGTGCCAGTAGTATGGAGGCTAGCGGAACCGGGGAGCTGTTTTTT
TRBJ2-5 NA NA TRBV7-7 CASSPGETQYF TGTGCCAGCAGCCCCGGGGAGACCCAGTACTTC
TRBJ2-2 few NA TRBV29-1 CSVSQGAINTGELFF TGCAGCGTCTCACAGGGTGCAATTAACACCGGGGAGCTGTTTTTT
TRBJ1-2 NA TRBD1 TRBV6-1 CASSELGQGGVGYYGYTF TGTGCCAGCAGTGAACTAGGGCAGGGGGGAGTCGGCTACTATGGCTACACCTTC
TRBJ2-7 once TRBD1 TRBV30 CAWSHPPGQGYEQYF TGTGCCTGGAGTCACCCCCCGGGACAGGGCTACGAGCAGTACTTC
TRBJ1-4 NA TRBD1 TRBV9 CASSPQGAREKLFF TGTGCCAGCAGCCCTCAGGGGGCGCGTGAAAAACTGTTTTTT
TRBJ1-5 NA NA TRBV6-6 CASSYPGDQPQHF TGTGCCAGCAGTTACCCGGGGGATCAGCCCCAGCATTTT
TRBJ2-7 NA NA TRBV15 CATSRAGSGMAYEQYF TGTGCCACCAGCAGAGCGGGGTCAGGAATGGCCTACGAGCAGTACTTC
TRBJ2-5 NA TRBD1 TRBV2 CASSMTGTQETQYF TGTGCCAGCAGCATGACAGGGACCCAAGAGACCCAGTACTTC
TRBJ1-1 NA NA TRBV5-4 CASTPGRDTEAFF TGTGCCAGCACCCCGGGGAGGGACACTGAAGCTTTCTTT
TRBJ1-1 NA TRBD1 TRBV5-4 CASSSGDRGVTEAFF TGTGCCAGCAGCTCCGGGGACAGGGGTGTCACCGAAGCTTTCTTT
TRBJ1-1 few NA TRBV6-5 CASSSQQGVGTEAFF TGTGCCAGCAGTTCCCAACAGGGAGTTGGAACTGAAGCTTTCTTT
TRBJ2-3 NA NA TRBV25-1 CASIGPGLVADTQYF TGTGCCAGCATTGGCCCAGGGCTAGTCGCAGATACGCAGTATTTT
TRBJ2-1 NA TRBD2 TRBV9 CASSGGTGGDNEQFF TGTGCCAGCAGCGGGGGGACGGGGGGAGACAATGAGCAGTTCTTC
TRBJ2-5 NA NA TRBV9 CASTLGVSGEGMETQYF TGTGCCAGCACTCTTGGAGTGTCGGGTGAAGGAATGGAGACCCAGTACTTC
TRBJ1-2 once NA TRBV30 CAWSASIFWGYTF TGTGCCTGGAGCGCTTCTATCTTTTGGGGCTACACCTTC
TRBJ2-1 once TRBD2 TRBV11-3 CASSLGLLAGRLRGEQFF TGTGCCAGCAGCTTAGGCCTACTAGCGGGCCGCCTTCGGGGGGAGCAGTTCTTC
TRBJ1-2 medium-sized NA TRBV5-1 CASSSDSDLNLGYTF TGCGCCAGCAGCTCCGACAGCGACCTAAACCTAGGCTACACCTTC
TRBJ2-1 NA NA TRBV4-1 CASSQDSAYIYNEQFF TGCGCCAGCAGCCAAGATTCAGCGTACATTTACAATGAGCAGTTCTTC
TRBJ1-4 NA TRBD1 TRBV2 CASRSLTGEKLFF TGTGCCAGCAGGTCCCTGACAGGGGAAAAACTGTTTTTT
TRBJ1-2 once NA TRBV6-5 CASGLVYGYTF TGTGCCAGTGGACTGGTCTATGGCTACACCTTC
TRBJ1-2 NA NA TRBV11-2 CASSFQGGDYGYTF TGTGCCAGCAGCTTTCAGGGAGGCGACTATGGCTACACCTTC
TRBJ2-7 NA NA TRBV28 CASSYGPHREQYF TGTGCCAGCAGTTATGGCCCGCATCGCGAGCAGTACTTC
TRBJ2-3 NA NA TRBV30 CAWSVAVSTDTQYF TGTGCCTGGAGTGTAGCGGTTAGCACAGATACGCAGTATTTT
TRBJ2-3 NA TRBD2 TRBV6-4 CASSDVAGGSTDTQYF TGTGCCAGCAGTGACGTCGCGGGAGGGAGCACAGATACGCAGTATTTT
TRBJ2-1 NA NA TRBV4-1 CASSQGSASSYNEQFF TGCGCCAGCAGCCAAGGAAGCGCGAGCTCCTACAATGAGCAGTTCTTC
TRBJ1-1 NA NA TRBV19 CASSIPGARTEAFF TGTGCCAGTAGTATACCAGGGGCCAGAACTGAAGCTTTCTTT
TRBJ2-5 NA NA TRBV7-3 CASSRGTRETQYF TGTGCCAGCAGCCGCGGGACGAGAGAGACCCAGTACTTC
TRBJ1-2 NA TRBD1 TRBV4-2 CASSQGDSIYGYTF TGTGCCAGCAGCCAAGGGGACAGCATCTATGGCTACACCTTC
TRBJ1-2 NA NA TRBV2 CASSELSGARGGYTF TGTGCCAGCAGTGAACTGAGCGGGGCGCGGGGTGGCTACACCTTC
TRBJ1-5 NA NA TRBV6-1 CASSELGLSNQPQHF TGTGCCAGCAGTGAACTCGGGTTAAGCAATCAGCCCCAGCATTTT
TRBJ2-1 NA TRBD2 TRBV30 CACHPSGSSREQFF TGTGCCTGCCACCCGAGCGGGAGCTCCCGTGAGCAGTTCTTC
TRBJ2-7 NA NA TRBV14 CASSQVHYEQYF TGTGCCAGCAGCCAAGTTCACTACGAGCAGTACTTC
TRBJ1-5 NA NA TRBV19 CASSPRTAYSNQPQHF TGTGCCAGTAGTCCGAGGACAGCTTATAGCAATCAGCCCCAGCATTTT
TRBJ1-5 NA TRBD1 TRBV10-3 CAISPGQGGQPQHF TGTGCCATCAGCCCGGGACAGGGAGGTCAGCCCCAGCATTTT
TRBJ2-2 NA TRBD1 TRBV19 CASRFPGQIGELFF TGTGCCAGTAGGTTCCCGGGACAGATCGGGGAGCTGTTTTTT
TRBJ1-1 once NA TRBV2 CASSVQITTEAFF TGTGCCAGCAGTGTACAGATCACCACTGAAGCTTTCTTT
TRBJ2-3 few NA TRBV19 CASSKEGATDTQYF TGTGCCAGTAGTAAGGAGGGCGCCACAGATACGCAGTATTTT
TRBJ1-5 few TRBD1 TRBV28 CASTGSGTGNQPQHF TGTGCCAGCACTGGATCCGGGACAGGTAATCAGCCCCAGCATTTT
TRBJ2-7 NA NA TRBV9 CASSVGLSYEQYF TGTGCCAGCAGCGTAGGACTTTCCTACGAGCAGTACTTC
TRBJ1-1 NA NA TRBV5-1 CASSSYPGSEAFF TGCGCCAGCAGCTCTTACCCCGGGTCTGAAGCTTTCTTT
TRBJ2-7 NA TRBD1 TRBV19 CASSGTGGFSEQYF TGTGCCAGTAGCGGGACAGGGGGATTTTCCGAGCAGTACTTC
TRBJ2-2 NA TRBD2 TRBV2 CASSEWGGGNTGELFF TGTGCCAGCAGTGAATGGGGGGGAGGGAACACCGGGGAGCTGTTTTTT
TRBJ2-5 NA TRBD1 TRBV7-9 CASSVRGPQETQYF TGTGCCAGCAGCGTCAGGGGGCCGCAAGAGACCCAGTACTTC
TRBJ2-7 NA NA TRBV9 CASSVDGDEQYF TGTGCCAGCAGCGTAGACGGGGACGAGCAGTACTTC
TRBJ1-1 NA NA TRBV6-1 CASSFGGAEAFF TGTGCCAGCAGTTTTGGCGGGGCTGAAGCTTTCTTT
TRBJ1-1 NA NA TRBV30 CAWKGQTMNTEAFF TGTGCCTGGAAAGGACAGACCATGAACACTGAAGCTTTCTTT
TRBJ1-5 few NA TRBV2 CASSFTGSNQPQHF TGTGCCAGCAGTTTTACAGGGAGCAATCAGCCCCAGCATTTT
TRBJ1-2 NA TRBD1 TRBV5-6 CASSLRTGAGYTF TGTGCCAGCAGCTTGAGAACAGGGGCGGGCTACACCTTC
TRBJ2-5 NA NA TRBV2 CASSLGGWETQYF TGTGCCAGCAGCCTCGGGGGTTGGGAGACCCAGTACTTC
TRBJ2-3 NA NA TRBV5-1 CASSVDRSTDTQYF TGCGCCAGCAGCGTCGACAGGAGCACAGATACGCAGTATTTT
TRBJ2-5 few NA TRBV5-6 CASSLGLGAGETQYF TGTGCCAGCAGCTTGGGGCTGGGGGCAGGAGAGACCCAGTACTTC
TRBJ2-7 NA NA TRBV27 CASTQGRKQYF TGTGCCAGCACCCAGGGGCGGAAGCAGTACTTC
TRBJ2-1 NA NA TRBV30 CAWSGSGYNEQFF TGTGCCTGGAGTGGTAGCGGATACAATGAGCAGTTCTTC
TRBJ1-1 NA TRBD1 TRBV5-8 CASSQGQGAGDTEAFF TGTGCCAGCAGCCAGGGACAGGGGGCGGGCGACACTGAAGCTTTCTTT
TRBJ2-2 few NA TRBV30 CAWKAGANTGELFF TGTGCCTGGAAGGCAGGGGCGAACACCGGGGAGCTGTTTTTT
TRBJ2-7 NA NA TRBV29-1 CSVEELGGAYEQYF TGCAGCGTTGAAGAATTAGGGGGGGCCTACGAGCAGTACTTC
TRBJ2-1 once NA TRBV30 CAWSPLRSYNEQFF TGTGCCTGGAGTCCCTTGAGGTCCTACAATGAGCAGTTCTTC